The text below deals with one TCR beta chain. The antigen is unknown. Libraries were prepared by immunoSEQ multiplex PCR; TCRdb keeps only in-frame clonotypes and omits some of them. The data hold 75,000 to 100,000 clones, with approximately 95% observed a single time. The data originate from a study of graft-versus-host responses after intestinal transplantation. This CDR3 spans 15 amino acids. The V gene lost 3 bases and the J gene lost 0 bases, with 13 bases spanning the gap. Germline-derived CDR1 and CDR2 are SGDLS and YYNGEE. The TCR originated in a human donor who received an intestinal transplant. This sample comprised unstimulated CD8+ T cells sorted from spleen or lymph node cells, obtained before intestinal transplant. The V gene is TRBV9, the J gene TRBJ2-7; D perhaps matches TRBD2 (7 bases). CDR3 loop: CASSASGEGSYEQYF. The CDR3 DNA is TGTGCCAGCAGCGCCTCAGGGGAGGGCTCCTACGAGCAGTACTTC.